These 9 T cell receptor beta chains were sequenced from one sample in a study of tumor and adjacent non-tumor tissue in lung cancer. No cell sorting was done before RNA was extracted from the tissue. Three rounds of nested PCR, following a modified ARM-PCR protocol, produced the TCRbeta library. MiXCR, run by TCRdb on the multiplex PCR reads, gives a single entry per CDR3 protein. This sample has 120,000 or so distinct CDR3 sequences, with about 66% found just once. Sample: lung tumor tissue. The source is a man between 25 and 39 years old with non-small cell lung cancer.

CDR3 loop: CASSQDGSGVGTDTQYF. The CDR3 DNA reads as TGCGCCAGCAGCCAAGACGGGAGCGGGGTTGGCACAGATACGCAGTATTTT. This rearrangement joins TRBV4-3 to TRBJ2-3; the match to TRBD2 covers 7 bases. The CDR3 runs 17 residues. Trimming cost V 0 bases and J 1 base; bases outside gene matches: 7. Germline V CDR1 and CDR2: LGHNA, YSLEER.

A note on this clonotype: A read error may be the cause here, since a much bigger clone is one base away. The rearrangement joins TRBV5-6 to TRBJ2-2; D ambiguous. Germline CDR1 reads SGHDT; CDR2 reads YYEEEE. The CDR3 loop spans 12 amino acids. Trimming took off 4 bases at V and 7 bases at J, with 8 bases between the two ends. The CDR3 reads CASSRCNGELFF. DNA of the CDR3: TGTGCCAGCAGCCGTTGTAACGGGGAGCTGTTTTTT.

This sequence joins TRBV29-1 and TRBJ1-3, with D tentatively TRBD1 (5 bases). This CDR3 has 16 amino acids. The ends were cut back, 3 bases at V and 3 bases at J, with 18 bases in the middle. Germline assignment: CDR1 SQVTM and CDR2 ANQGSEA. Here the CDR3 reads CSVEYVGSGLGNTIYF. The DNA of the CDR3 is TGCAGCGTTGAGTATGTCGGGTCGGGACTTGGAAACACCATATATTTT. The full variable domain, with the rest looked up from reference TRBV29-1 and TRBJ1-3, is SAVISQKPSRDICQRGTSLTIQCQVDSQVTMMFWYRQQPGQSLTLIATANQGSEATYESGFVIDKFPISRPNLTFSTLTVSNMSPEDSSIYLCSVEYVGSGLGNTIYFGEGSWLTVV.

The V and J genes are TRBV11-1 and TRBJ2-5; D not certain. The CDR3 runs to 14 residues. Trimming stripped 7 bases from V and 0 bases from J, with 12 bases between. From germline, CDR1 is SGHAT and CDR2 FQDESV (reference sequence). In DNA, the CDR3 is TGTGCCAGCAATTTCGACACGTACCAAGAGACCCAGTACTTC. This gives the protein CASNFDTYQETQYF.

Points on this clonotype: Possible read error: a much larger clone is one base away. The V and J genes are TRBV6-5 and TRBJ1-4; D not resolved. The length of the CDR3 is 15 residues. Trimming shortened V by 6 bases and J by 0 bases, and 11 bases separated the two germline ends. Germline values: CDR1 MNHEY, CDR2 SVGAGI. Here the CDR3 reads CASSPRTTTNEKLFF. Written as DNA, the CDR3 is TGTGCCAGCAGCCCTAGGACCACAACTAATGAAAAACTGTTTTTT.

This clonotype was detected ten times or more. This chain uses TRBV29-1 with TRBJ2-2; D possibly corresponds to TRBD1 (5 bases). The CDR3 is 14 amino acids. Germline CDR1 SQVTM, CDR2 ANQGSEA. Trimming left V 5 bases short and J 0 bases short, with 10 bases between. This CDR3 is CSVWTPTNTGELFF. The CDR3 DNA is TGCAGCGTTTGGACACCAACGAACACCGGGGAGCTGTTTTTT.

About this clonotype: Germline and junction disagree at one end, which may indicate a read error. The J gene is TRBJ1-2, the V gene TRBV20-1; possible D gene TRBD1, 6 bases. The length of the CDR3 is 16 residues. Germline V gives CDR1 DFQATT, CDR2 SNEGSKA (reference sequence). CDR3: CSASFVVEQGSYGYTF. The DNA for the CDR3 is TGCAGTGCTAGTTTTGTTGTCGAACAGGGCTCCTATGGTTACACCTTC.

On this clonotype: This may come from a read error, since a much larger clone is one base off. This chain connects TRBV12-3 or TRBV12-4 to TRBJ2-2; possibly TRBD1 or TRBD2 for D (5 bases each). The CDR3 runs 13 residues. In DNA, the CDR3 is TGTGCCAGCAGTAATACCGGCACCGGGGACCTGTTTTTT. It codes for CASSNTGTGDLFF.

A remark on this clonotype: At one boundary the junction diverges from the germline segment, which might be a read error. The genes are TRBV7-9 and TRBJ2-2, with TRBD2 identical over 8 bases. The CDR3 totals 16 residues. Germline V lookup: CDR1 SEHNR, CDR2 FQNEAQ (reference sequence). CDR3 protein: CASIRGVSGNTVELFF. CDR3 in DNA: TGTGCCAGCATCCGGGGGGTTAGCGGGAACACCGTGGAGCTGTTTTTT.